Listed below are T cell receptor beta chains from one sample, sequenced in a study of beta chain features in type 1 diabetes. Produced via immunoSEQ multiplex PCR; TCRdb's table is partial and in-frame only. The table records roughly 350,000 clones, 9.6% of them present only once. Sequencing input: central memory CD4+ T cells from blood. These receptors were obtained from a man aged 25-45 years with type 1 diabetes. The CDR3 runs from the conserved cysteine through the conserved F or W. Each record gives: clone size, V gene, D gene, CDR3 length, J gene, CDR3 DNA, CDR3 protein. A D gene is named only where the DNA matches it firmly. Expanded clones are given a class, and other clones once, few, many or no size at all.

-	TRBV28	-	14	TRBJ1-2	TGTGCCAGCAGGGATGGACCGACGAACTATGGCTACACCTTC	CASRDGPTNYGYTF
-	TRBV19	-	15	TRBJ1-1	TGTGCCAGTCACTTATCAGGGCGACGGAACACTGAAGCTTTCTTT	CASHLSGRRNTEAFF
-	TRBV10-1	-	13	TRBJ1-2	TGCGCCAGCAGGTGCCCAGATTGCTATGGCTACACCTTC	CASRCPDCYGYTF
-	TRBV11-2	TRBD2	16	TRBJ2-2	TGTGCCAGCAGCTTGGGGAGACTAGCGGGCACCGGGGAGCTGTTTTTT	CASSLGRLAGTGELFF
-	TRBV6-5	TRBD1	14	TRBJ1-1	TGTGCCATCAGTGGAACAGGGGGCAACTCTGAAGCTTTCTTT	CAISGTGGNSEAFF
few	TRBV2	TRBD2	15	TRBJ2-2	TGTGCCAGCAGGGGGGGACTAGCAGGTACCGGGGAGCTGTTTTTT	CASRGGLAGTGELFF
-	TRBV29-1	-	13	TRBJ2-3	TGCAGCGCCCCCAGGGGCAGCGCAGATACGCAGTATTTT	CSAPRGSADTQYF
few	TRBV5-4	-	16	TRBJ2-2	TGTGCCAGCAGCTTGTCCCCCAGGGGGAACACCGGGGAGCTGTTTTTT	CASSLSPRGNTGELFF
few	TRBV7-2	TRBD1	12	TRBJ1-1	TGTGCCAGCAGCCGGGACAGGGGTAAAGCTTTCTTT	CASSRDRGKAFF
many	TRBV19	TRBD2	13	TRBJ2-2	TGTGCCAGTAGTTCACCAACTAGCGAGGAGCTGTTTTTT	CASSSPTSEELFF
few	TRBV2	-	12	TRBJ2-7	TGTGCCAGCAGTCTAAACAGTGACGAGCAGTACTTC	CASSLNSDEQYF
-	TRBV4-2	TRBD1	17	TRBJ1-1	TGTGCCAGCAGCCAAGGCCGTACAGGGGCCCTGAACACTGAAGCTTTCTTT	CASSQGRTGALNTEAFF
-	TRBV5-6	TRBD1	17	TRBJ1-1	TGTGCCAGCAGCTTGGCCCTAACAGGGGGCGAGAACACTGAAGCTTTCTTT	CASSLALTGGENTEAFF
-	TRBV7-9	-	13	TRBJ1-1	TGTGCTAGCAGCTTAGATCAGGACACTGAAGCTTTCTTT	CASSLDQDTEAFF
few	TRBV7-3	-	18	TRBJ2-2	TGTGCCAGCAGCCCTCTAGGGACTTTGACCCGGTTAACCGGGGAGCTGTTTTTT	CASSPLGTLTRLTGELFF
-	TRBV28	TRBD1	17	TRBJ2-6	TGTGCCAGCAGTTTCCTACAGGGGGCTCGTGGGGCCAACGTCCTGACTTTC	CASSFLQGARGANVLTF
-	TRBV18	TRBD1	20	TRBJ1-3	TGTGCCAGCTCGCAACGGACAGGGGGCAACTTCTCTCCCTCTGGAAACACCATATATTTT	CASSQRTGGNFSPSGNTIYF
few	TRBV7-9	-	12	TRBJ1-2	TGTGCCAGCAGCCGAGACCAGGGTGGCTACACCTTC	CASSRDQGGYTF
many	TRBV5-5	TRBD1	16	TRBJ2-3	TGTGCCAGCAGCTTCCGCGGACAGGGGTACACAGATACGCAGTATTTT	CASSFRGQGYTDTQYF
few	TRBV4-2	-	15	TRBJ2-7	TGTGCCAGCAGCCCCTCCCGACTAGGGAGCTACGAGCAGTACTTC	CASSPSRLGSYEQYF
-	TRBV7-8	-	13	TRBJ1-2	TGTGCCAGCAGCTTAGATCCCAGCTATGGCTACACCTTC	CASSLDPSYGYTF
-	TRBV6-6	-	14	TRBJ1-4	TGTGCCATCAGTGAGGGGACCGGGGTAGAAAAACTGTTTTTT	CAISEGTGVEKLFF
few	TRBV28	TRBD2	17	TRBJ2-2	TGTGCCAGCAGCCCCGATGGTAGCGGGGCGAACACCGGGGAGCTGTTTTTT	CASSPDGSGANTGELFF
-	TRBV10-3	TRBD2	14	TRBJ2-7	TGTGCCATCAGTGAGTCAATAGCGGGAGGCCTATCGTACTTC	CAISESIAGGLSYF
many	TRBV28	-	15	TRBJ1-1	TGTGCCAGCAGTACCATCTTACTGGGTGAGACTGAAGCTTTCTTT	CASSTILLGETEAFF
many	TRBV7-2	TRBD1	15	TRBJ1-1	TGTGCCAGCAGCTTCACGAAGTCAGGGGGCACTGAAGCTTTCTTT	CASSFTKSGGTEAFF
many	TRBV28	TRBD2	13	TRBJ2-3	TGTGCCAGCAGTACCCCCGGGACTAGTCTCAAGTATTTT	CASSTPGTSLKYF
-	TRBV2	-	14	TRBJ2-7	TGTGCCAGCAGTGACCAACAGGAATCCTACGAGCAGTACTTC	CASSDQQESYEQYF
-	TRBV28	-	14	TRBJ1-5	TGTGCCAGCAGTTTATCCGAGGGAGTCCAGCCCCAGCATTTT	CASSLSEGVQPQHF
few	TRBV28	-	12	TRBJ2-7	TGTGCCAGCAGTTCGGTGACCTACGAGCAGTACTTC	CASSSVTYEQYF
many	TRBV21-1	-	12	TRBJ1-2	TGTGCCAGCATAACAGGAGCGGATGGCTACACCTTC	CASITGADGYTF
few	TRBV19	TRBD1	15	TRBJ2-7	TGTGCCAGTAGTACCGACAGGGTAAGGGGTGTCGAGCAGTACTTC	CASSTDRVRGVEQYF
-	TRBV28	TRBD1	19	TRBJ1-5	TGTGCCAGCAGTTTATTTACAGGGGGCTCGAGTCGGCGGGGTCAGCCCCAGCATTTT	CASSLFTGGSSRRGQPQHF
-	TRBV7-8	-	13	TRBJ2-5	TGTGCCAGCAGTCGGGCAGGGGATGAGACCCAGTACTTC	CASSRAGDETQYF
few	TRBV28	-	13	TRBJ2-7	TGTGCCAGCAGTTTAACCGCGGACTACGAGCAGTACTTC	CASSLTADYEQYF